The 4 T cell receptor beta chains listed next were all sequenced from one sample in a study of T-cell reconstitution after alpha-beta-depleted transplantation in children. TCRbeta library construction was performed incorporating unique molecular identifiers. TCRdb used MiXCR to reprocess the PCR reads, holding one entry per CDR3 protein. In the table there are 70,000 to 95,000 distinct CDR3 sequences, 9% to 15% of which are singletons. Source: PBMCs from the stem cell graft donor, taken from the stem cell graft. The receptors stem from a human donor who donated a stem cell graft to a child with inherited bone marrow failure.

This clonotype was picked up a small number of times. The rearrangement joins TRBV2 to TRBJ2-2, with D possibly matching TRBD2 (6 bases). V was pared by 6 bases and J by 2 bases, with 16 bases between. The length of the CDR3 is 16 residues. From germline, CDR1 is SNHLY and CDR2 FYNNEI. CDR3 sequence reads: CASSAGGRRNTGELFF. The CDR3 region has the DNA TGTGCCAGCAGCGCCGGGGGACGGCGCAACACCGGGGAGCTGTTTTTT.

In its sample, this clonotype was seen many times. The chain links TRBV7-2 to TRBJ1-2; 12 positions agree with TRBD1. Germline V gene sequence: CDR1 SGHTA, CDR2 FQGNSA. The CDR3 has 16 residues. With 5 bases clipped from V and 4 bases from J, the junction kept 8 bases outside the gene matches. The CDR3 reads CASSPLGTGGLYGYTF. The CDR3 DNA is TGTGCCAGCAGCCCACTGGGGACAGGGGGCCTCTATGGCTACACCTTC.

The CDR3 DNA sequence: TGTGCCATCAGCCGACAGGGCTCACCGGCTGAAGCTTTCTTT. Its translation is CAISRQGSPAEAFF. The chain recombines TRBV10-3 with TRBJ1-1; TRBD1 matches at 7 bases. CDR3 length: 14 residues. With 6 bases clipped from V and 6 bases from J, the junction kept 10 bases outside the gene matches. Per germline, CDR1 ENHRY and CDR2 SYGVKD.

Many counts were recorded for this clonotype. CDR3 in amino acids: CASSLVGQLTYNSPLHF. The CDR3 nucleotides are TGTGCCAGCAGCTTAGTCGGGCAGCTAACGTATAATTCACCCCTCCACTTT. The chain uses TRBV7-8 and TRBJ1-6; D remains ambiguous. Trimming pared 1 base from V and 4 bases from J, leaving 14 bases between. Looked up from germline, CDR1 is SGHVS and CDR2 is FQNEAQ. CDR3 size: 17 residues. Looking up the rest from reference TRBV7-8 and TRBJ1-6 gives the full variable domain: GAGVSQSPRYKVAKRGQDVALRCDPISGHVSLFWYQQALGQGPEFLTYFQNEAQLDKSGLPSDRFFAERPEGSVSTLKIQRTQQEDSAVYLCASSLVGQLTYNSPLHFGNGTRLTVT.